This T cell receptor (beta chain) was sequenced during a study of blood T cell repertoires in COVID-19. The CDR3 totals 12 residues. Trimming stripped 4 bases from V and 4 bases from J, with 8 bases between. Germline V gene data show CDR1 as SEHNR and CDR2 as FQNEAQ (reference sequence). Produced via immunoSEQ multiplex PCR; TCRdb's table is partial and in-frame only. The table includes about 150,000 clones, about 83% detected once. This chain links TRBV7-9 with TRBJ2-7, with unresolved D. Sequenced: peripheral blood. This sequence was found in a human donor in a cohort sampled during active COVID-19. The CDR3 here is CASSSLNYEQYF. The DNA of the CDR3 is TGTGCCAGCAGCTCCCTAAATTACGAGCAGTACTTC.